This T cell receptor (beta chain) was retrieved from a study of blood T cell repertoires in COVID-19. The CDR3 covers 16 residues. Germline CDR1 reads SGHRS; CDR2 reads YFSETQ. J was trimmed by 4 bases and V by 4 bases; bases with no gene match: 8. This clone occurred once. In the original processing: Nucleated cell number was recorded as an estimate derived from reference gene primer amplification. Libraries were prepared by immunoSEQ multiplex PCR; TCRdb keeps only in-frame clonotypes and omits some of them. Clonal size and the V and J genes are those of that table, whereas D and trimming came from the DNA. The repertoire holds about 210,000 clones, with about 88% as singletons.

The sample comprised peripheral blood. This receptor was identified in a man between 65 and 79 years old with acute or convalescent COVID-19. This chain connects TRBV5-1 to TRBJ1-4, with 9 bases lining up with TRBD1. DNA for the CDR3: TGCGCCAGCAGCCCCGGACAGGGGCGAGGTAATGAAAAACTGTTTTTT. Residues: CASSPGQGRGNEKLFF.